Below are 8 T cell receptor beta chains sequenced from a single sample in a study of CD8+ T cells in alopecia areata. Extracted RNA was reverse transcribed into cDNA, the sequencing template. Repertoires were generated with immunoSEQ multiplex PCR, while TCRdb's copy carries only in-frame clones and drops some. There are about 300,000 clones in the sample; nearly 60% occur only once, and roughly 1.8% lies in the top ten. Treatment in this sample: oral pan-JAK inhibitor, 5-10 mg twice daily. The sequenced sample was CD4+ T cells sorted from blood, obtained at week 24, from a patient treated with tofacitinib. The receptors originated from a human donor with alopecia areata.

This chain joins TRBV9 and TRBJ1-5; no clear D. CDR3 length equals 15 residues. Trimming removed 3 bases at V and 0 bases at J, with 10 bases between. Germline assignment: CDR1 SGDLS and CDR2 YYNGEE. CDR3 loop: CASSATSHSNQPQHF. CDR3 DNA: TGTGCCAGCAGCGCGACCTCACATAGCAATCAGCCCCAGCATTTT.

CDR3 loop: CASSLGSAGLIQETQYF. In DNA form, the CDR3 reads TGTGCCAGCAGCTTGGGTTCGGCAGGCCTCATCCAAGAGACCCAGTACTTC. The chain combines TRBV5-4 with TRBJ2-5; D is unclear. Trimming took off 0 bases at V and 1 base at J, with 16 bases between the two ends. The CDR3 covers 17 residues. Germline V gene sequence: CDR1 SGHNT, CDR2 YYREEE (reference sequence).

This clone was recorded at least ten times. Other DNA sequences from this sample encode an identical CDR3 as well. The genes are TRBV28 and TRBJ2-3, with TRBD2 identical over 9 bases. The CDR3 spans 15 residues. Germline CDR1 is MDHEN and CDR2 is SYDVKM. V dropped 5 bases and J dropped 3; count of bases not matched to a gene: 6. The CDR3 region is CASSLGAGGTDTQYF. The CDR3 DNA reads TGTGCCAGCAGTCTCGGAGCGGGGGGTACAGATACGCAGTATTTT.

The CDR3 spells CASSPGGGNEQFF. CDR3 nucleotide sequence: TGTGCCAGCTCACCAGGCGGGGGGAATGAGCAGTTCTTC. The genes are TRBV18 and TRBJ2-1, with 8 positions matching TRBD2. Germline CDR1 is KGHSH and CDR2 is LQKENI. The V segment lost 2 bases and the J segment 7 bases; nucleotides outside the gene matches: 1. This CDR3 has 13 residues.

The chain employs TRBV9 and TRBJ2-5, with 8 bases fitting TRBD1. V shed 0 bases and J 5 bases; nucleotides not matched to a gene: 3. Germline assignment: CDR1 SGDLS and CDR2 YYNGEE. The CDR3 loop spans 14 amino acids. This chain's CDR3 is CASSVAGGGETQYF. The CDR3 DNA reads TGTGCCAGCAGCGTAGCAGGGGGCGGTGAGACCCAGTACTTC.

The chain links TRBV2 to TRBJ1-1; TRBD1 matches 9 bases. Germline loops: CDR1 SNHLY, CDR2 FYNNEI. The CDR3 spans 14 residues. The junction had 6 bases not matched to a gene; V was cut back by 5 bases and J by 5 bases. The CDR3: CASSMGTGRTEAFF. The CDR3 coding sequence is TGTGCCAGCAGTATGGGGACAGGGAGAACTGAAGCTTTCTTT.

The rearrangement uses TRBV6-1 and TRBJ2-7; D is perhaps TRBD2 (5 bases). The CDR3 consists of 14 residues. CDR1 is MNHNS, CDR2 SASEGT, per germline. The V end lost 8 bases, the J end lost 0 bases, and 14 bases lay between the germline ends. CDR3 region: CASLASFFSYEQYF. Written as DNA, the CDR3 is TGTGCCAGCCTAGCCTCCTTCTTCTCCTACGAGCAGTACTTC.

The rearrangement uses TRBV6-5 and TRBJ2-5; D might be TRBD1 (5 bases). The germline V gene has CDR1 MNHEY and CDR2 SVGAGI. This CDR3 has 16 amino acids. The ends were cut back, 4 bases at V and 5 bases at J, with 20 bases in the middle. For the CDR3, the DNA is TGTGCCAGCAGTTTCAAGGACAACAGGTTTTCGGAGACCCAGTACTTC. Translating gives CASSFKDNRFSETQYF.